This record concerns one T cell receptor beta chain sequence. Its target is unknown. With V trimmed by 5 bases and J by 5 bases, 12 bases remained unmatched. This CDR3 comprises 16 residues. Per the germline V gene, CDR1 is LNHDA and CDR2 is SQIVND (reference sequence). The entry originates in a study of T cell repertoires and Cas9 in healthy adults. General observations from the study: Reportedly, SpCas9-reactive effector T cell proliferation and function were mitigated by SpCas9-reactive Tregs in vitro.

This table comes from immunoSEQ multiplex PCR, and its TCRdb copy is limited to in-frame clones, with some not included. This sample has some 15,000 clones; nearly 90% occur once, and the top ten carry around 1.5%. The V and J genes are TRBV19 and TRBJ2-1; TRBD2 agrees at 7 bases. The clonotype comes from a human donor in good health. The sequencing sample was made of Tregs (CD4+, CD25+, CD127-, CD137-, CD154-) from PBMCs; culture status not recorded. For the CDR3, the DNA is TGTGCCAGTAGTGGGCCGGAGCGGGGTCGCGACAATGAGCAGTTCTTC. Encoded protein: CASSGPERGRDNEQFF.